The sequence of this T cell receptor beta chain was determined in a study of T cell changes during pregnancy in multiple sclerosis. Sequencing used immunoSEQ multiplex PCR; TCRdb keeps in-frame clones, though not all of them. The data show tens of thousands of clones, 70% to 90% seen once. The specimen was peripheral blood, collected in the first trimester of pregnancy. The TCR was taken from a female donor with multiple sclerosis, enrolled in a pregnancy study.

CDR3 DNA sequence: TGTGCCGCACAGGGCGGATGGGATGAAAAACTGTTTTTT. This sequence encodes CAAQGGWDEKLFF. V and J are TRBV10-3 and TRBJ1-4; weak D call: TRBD1 (6 bases). Germline V CDR1 and CDR2: ENHRY, SYGVKD. This CDR3 spans 13 amino acids. Between the trimmed V and J ends, which lost 11 bases and 6 bases, there was a span of 16 bases.